Sequencing of this TCR beta chain was carried out in a study of blood T cell repertoires in COVID-19. The ends lost 6 bases at V and 8 bases at J; junction bases unmatched: 12. Germline V gene data show CDR1 as MNHEY and CDR2 as SVGEGT. The CDR3 is 14 amino acids. The protocol was immunoSEQ multiplex PCR, while the TCRdb copy is restricted to in-frame clones and leaves out a portion. Here the sample spans some 85,000 clones, 65% to 80% being singletons. A single count supports this clone. The TCR sequence derives from a woman of 80 years or more with active or convalescent COVID-19. The chain has TRBV6-2 or TRBV6-3 and TRBJ1-2, with 7 bases that match TRBD1. Sequenced material: peripheral blood. The CDR3 DNA sequence: TGTGCCAGCAGCTTAGGACAGGTCACGAAAGGCTACACCTTC. This encodes CASSLGQVTKGYTF.